This TCR beta chain derives from a study of blood T cell repertoires in COVID-19. CDR1 SGHVS and CDR2 FQNEAQ come from the germline V gene. The ends lost 1 base at V and 0 bases at J; junction bases unmatched: 7. The CDR3 runs to 17 residues. TCRdb's copy holds only in-frame clones and misses some; the assay was immunoSEQ multiplex PCR. The sample contains about 270,000 clones, about 90% of which appear only once. Participant-reported clinical history was the basis for cohort assignment. This receptor was obtained from a woman between 25 and 40 years old with acute COVID-19. This sequence joins TRBV7-8 and TRBJ1-2; TRBD1 aligns across 8 bases. Specimen: PBMCs or T cells enriched from blood (not recorded which). CDR3 DNA sequence: TGTGCCAGCAGCTTAGGGGGGGACAGGTATCCTAACTATGGCTACACCTTC. Translating it yields CASSLGGDRYPNYGYTF. The full variable domain, with the rest looked up from reference TRBV7-8 and TRBJ1-2, is GAGVSQSPRYKVAKRGQDVALRCDPISGHVSLFWYQQALGQGPEFLTYFQNEAQLDKSGLPSDRFFAERPEGSVSTLKIQRTQQEDSAVYLCASSLGGDRYPNYGYTFGSGTRLTVV.